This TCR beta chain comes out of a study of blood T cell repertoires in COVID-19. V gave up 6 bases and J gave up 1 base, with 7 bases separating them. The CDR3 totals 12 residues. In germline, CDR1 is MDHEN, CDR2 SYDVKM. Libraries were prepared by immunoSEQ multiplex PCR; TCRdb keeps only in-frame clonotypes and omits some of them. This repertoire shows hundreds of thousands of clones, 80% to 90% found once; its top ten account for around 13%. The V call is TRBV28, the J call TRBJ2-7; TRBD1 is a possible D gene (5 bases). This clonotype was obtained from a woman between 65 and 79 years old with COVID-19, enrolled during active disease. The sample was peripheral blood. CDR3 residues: CASRGVSYEQYF. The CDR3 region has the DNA TGTGCCAGCAGAGGGGTTTCCTACGAGCAGTACTTC.